This T cell receptor beta chain was profiled in a study of cytomegalovirus exposure and HLA in healthy donors. Across the study: Among roughly 180 million T cells, an earlier analysis found 90 million to 130 million unique TCR beta sequences.

The PCR was carried out with 60 Vbeta primers and 13 Jbeta primers. Method: immunoSEQ multiplex PCR; TCRdb's copy keeps in-frame clones and lacks some. Here the sample spans 220,000 or so clones, 70% to 85% being singletons. CDR1 and CDR2 from the germline V gene are MGHRA and YSYEKL. This CDR3 has 16 amino acids. V was clipped by 0 bases and J by 1 base; unmatched bases: 4. The sample taken for sequencing was PBMCs. V gene TRBV4-1 combines with J gene TRBJ2-7, with TRBD1 matching 9 bases. The receptor was isolated from a man aged 45-60 years in good health and CMV-seronegative. CDR3 sequence reads: CASSQEPGQGSYEQYF. In DNA, the CDR3 is TGCGCCAGCAGCCAAGAACCGGGACAGGGTTCCTACGAGCAGTACTTC.